This T cell receptor beta chain was identified during a study of T cell responses to AZD1222 COVID-19 vaccine. Study-level points and caveats: The donor group comprised mostly white British people and more females; the analysis possibly underestimated clonal diversity. Reports indicate that nearly half of spike-specific TCRs are directed at unmutated variant regions. Spike-specific TCR breadth and depth rose after two AZD1222 doses.

Sequencing was performed with immunoSEQ multiplex PCR; in TCRdb, only in-frame clones are kept and a portion is missing. In the table there are approximately 150,000 clones, approximately 91% of which are singletons. CDR3 size: 15 residues. V lost 3 bases, J lost 3 bases, and 14 bases lay in between. The germline V gene has CDR1 MGHDK and CDR2 SYGVNS. This clone was detected once. The antigen remains undetermined. Sequences were derived from peripheral blood, sampled 28 days after the second AZD1222 dose. This clonotype originated in an adult who received the AZD1222 COVID-19 vaccine. This chain connects TRBV25-1 to TRBJ1-2; D is possibly TRBD1 (5 bases). CDR3 bases: TGTGCCAGCAGTGAGGGGGAAAGAACTCACTATGGCTACACCTTC. It translates to CASSEGERTHYGYTF.